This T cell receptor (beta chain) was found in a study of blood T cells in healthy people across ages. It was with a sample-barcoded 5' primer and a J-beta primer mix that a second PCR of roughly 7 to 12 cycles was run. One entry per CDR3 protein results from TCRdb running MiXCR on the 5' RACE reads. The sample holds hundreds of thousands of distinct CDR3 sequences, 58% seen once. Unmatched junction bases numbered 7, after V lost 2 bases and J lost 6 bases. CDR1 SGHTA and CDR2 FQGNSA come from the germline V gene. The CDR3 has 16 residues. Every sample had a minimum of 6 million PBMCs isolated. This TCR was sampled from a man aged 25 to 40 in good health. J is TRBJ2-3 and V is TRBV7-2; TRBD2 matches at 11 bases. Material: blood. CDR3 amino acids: CASSLRVLAGGDTQYF. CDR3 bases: TGTGCCAGCAGCTTAAGAGTGCTAGCGGGGGGTGATACGCAGTATTTT. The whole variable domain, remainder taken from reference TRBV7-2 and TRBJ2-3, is GAGVSQSPSNKVTEKGKDVELRCDPISGHTALYWYRQSLGQGLEFLIYFQGNSAPDKSGLPSDRFSAERTGGSVSTLTIQRTQQEDSAVYLCASSLRVLAGGDTQYFGPGTRLTVL.